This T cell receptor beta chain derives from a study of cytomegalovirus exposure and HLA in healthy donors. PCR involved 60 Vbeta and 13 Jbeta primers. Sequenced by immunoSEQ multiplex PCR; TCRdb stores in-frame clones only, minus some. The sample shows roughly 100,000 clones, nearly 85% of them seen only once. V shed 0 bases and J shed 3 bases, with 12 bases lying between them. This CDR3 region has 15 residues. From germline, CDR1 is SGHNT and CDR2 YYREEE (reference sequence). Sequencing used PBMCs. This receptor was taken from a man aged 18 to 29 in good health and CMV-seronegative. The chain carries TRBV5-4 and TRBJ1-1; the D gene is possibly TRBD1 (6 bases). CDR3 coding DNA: TGTGCCAGCAGCTTGGAGGGGGTGGGGTACACTGAAGCTTTCTTT. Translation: CASSLEGVGYTEAFF.